This TCR beta chain is from a study of OX40 agonist ivuxolimab in advanced cancers. Looking at the study overall: Ivuxolimab was a fully human IgG2 agonistic monoclonal antibody targeting the costimulatory receptor OX40 (CD134). Intravenous ivuxolimab was administered to patients every 2 weeks at six dose levels: 0.01, 0.1, 0.3, 1.5, 3 and 10 mg/kg. The dose-escalation cohort was roughly 83% male with a mean age of about 54 years, ranging from about 23 to 85. Partial responses occurred in three dose-escalation patients, of whom one had hepatocellular carcinoma and two had cutaneous melanoma. Peripheral TCRbeta sequencing aimed to test whether ivuxolimab altered TCR sequence diversity and caused clonal T-cell expansion. Of the approximately 50 dose-escalation patients, hepatocellular carcinoma was present in around 19, melanoma in roughly 15, renal cell carcinoma in 9 and head and neck cancer in 9. The paper reports the monotherapy dose-escalation portion (N of about 50 patients) of the phase I ivuxolimab trial. Patients were allowed to have had prior anti-PD-1, anti-PD-L1 or anti-CTLA-4 therapy, and less than 45% of the dose-escalation patients had previously received checkpoint inhibitors. The full study reports these points: After ivuxolimab, more expanded clones were found on average in CD8+ T cells than in CD4+ T cells. Low levels of normalized T-cell clonal expansion were also seen in some patients who did not respond. The antigen specificity of the clonally expanded peripheral T cells was not determined. In the 0.1-3.0 mg/kg groups, partial responders were among the patients with the lowest normalized peripheral clonal expansion, particularly in CD8+ T cells. At doses of 0.1 to 3.0 mg/kg, clonal expansion of both CD4+ and CD8+ T cells in blood was seen between baseline and week 6.

Genomic DNA was extracted from sorted cells for sequencing of the TCRbeta CDR3 region. TCRbeta CDR3 regions were sequenced using the immunoSEQ Assay. TCRdb took over this immuneACCESS table, retaining in-frame rearrangements with V and J assigned. Such tables are incomplete; in checked studies, under half of the missing clones stem from an unresolved V gene, and the remainder is unexplained. This sample is represented by 30,000 to 35,000 clones; around 80% of them were singletons. The ten most abundant clones make up less than 25% of the sample. This clone was observed a single time. Its antigen specificity is not known. No clone much larger than this one lies a single base away; base qualities are absent. V loses 6 bases at its end and J loses 4 bases; junction bases beyond the gene matches: 6. The germline V gene encodes CDR1 MNHNS and CDR2 SASEGT. The CDR3 starts with the cysteine, ends with the phenylalanine, and has 13 residues. Left in the record is the CDR3 DNA by itself, 39 bases read in frame from the first base.

The trial excluded patients who had a history of autoimmune disease or who were on systemic immunosuppression. Peripheral blood for TCR sequencing was drawn from every dose cohort at baseline, at cycle 4 day 1 and at cycle 7 day 1. The samples were taken from a phase I, first-in-human, multicenter, open-label dose-escalation trial of ivuxolimab. Adults with locally advanced or metastatic melanoma, renal cell, hepatocellular, or head and neck squamous cell carcinoma were enrolled in the trial. Before TCR sequencing, CD4+ and CD8+ T cells were separately sorted from peripheral blood. The clonotype was recovered from an adult with an advanced solid tumor such as melanoma, head and neck, liver or kidney cancer. The sequence links TRBV6-1 to TRBJ2-7, and 7 bases in between align with TRBD1. The specimen comprised CD4+ or CD8+ T cells sorted from blood, sampled in a trial of the OX40 agonist ivuxolimab. The CDR3 is CASSTGQSYEQYF. In nucleotide form, the sequence is TGTGCCAGCAGCACGGGACAGAGTTACGAGCAGTACTTC.